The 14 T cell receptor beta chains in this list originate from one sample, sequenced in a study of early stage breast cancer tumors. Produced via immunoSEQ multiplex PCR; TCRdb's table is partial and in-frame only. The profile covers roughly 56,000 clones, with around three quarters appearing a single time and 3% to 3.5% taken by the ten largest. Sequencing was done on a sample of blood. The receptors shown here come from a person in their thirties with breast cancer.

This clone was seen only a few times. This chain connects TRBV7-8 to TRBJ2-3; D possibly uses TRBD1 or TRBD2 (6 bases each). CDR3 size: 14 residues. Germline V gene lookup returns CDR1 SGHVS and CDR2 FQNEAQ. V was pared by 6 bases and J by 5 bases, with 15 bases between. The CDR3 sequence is CASSRKGGGDTQYF. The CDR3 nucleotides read TGTGCCAGCAGTCGAAAGGGGGGAGGAGATACGCAGTATTTT.

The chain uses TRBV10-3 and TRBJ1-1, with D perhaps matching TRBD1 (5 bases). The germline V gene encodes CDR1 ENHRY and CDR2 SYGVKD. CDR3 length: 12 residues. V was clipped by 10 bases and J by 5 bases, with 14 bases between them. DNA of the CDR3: TGTGCCACGGGGACGTCGGATACTGAAGCTTTCTTT. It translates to CATGTSDTEAFF.

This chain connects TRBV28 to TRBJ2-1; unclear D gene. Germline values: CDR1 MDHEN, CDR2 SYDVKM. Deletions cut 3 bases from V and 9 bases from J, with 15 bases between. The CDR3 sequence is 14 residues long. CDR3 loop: CASSFPITPREQFF. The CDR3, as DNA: TGTGCCAGCAGTTTTCCAATTACGCCCCGTGAGCAGTTCTTC.

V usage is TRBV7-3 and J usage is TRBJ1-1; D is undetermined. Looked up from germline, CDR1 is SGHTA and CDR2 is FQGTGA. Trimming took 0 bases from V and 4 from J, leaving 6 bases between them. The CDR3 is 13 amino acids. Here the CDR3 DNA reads TGTGCCAGCAGCTTAACAGACATCACTGAAGCTTTCTTT. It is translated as CASSLTDITEAFF. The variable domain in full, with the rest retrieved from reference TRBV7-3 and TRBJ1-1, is GAGVSQTPSNKVTEKGKYVELRCDPISGHTALYWYRQSLGQGPEFLIYFQGTGAADDSGLPNDRFFAVRPEGSVSTLKIQRTERGDSAVYLCASSLTDITEAFFGQGTRLTVV.

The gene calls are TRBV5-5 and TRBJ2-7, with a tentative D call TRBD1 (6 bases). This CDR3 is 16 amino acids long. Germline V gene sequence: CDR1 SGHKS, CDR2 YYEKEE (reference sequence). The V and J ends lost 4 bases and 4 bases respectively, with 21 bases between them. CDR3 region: CASSPTASRGQYEQYF. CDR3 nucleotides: TGTGCCAGCAGCCCGACGGCCTCCAGGGGCCAGTACGAGCAGTACTTC.

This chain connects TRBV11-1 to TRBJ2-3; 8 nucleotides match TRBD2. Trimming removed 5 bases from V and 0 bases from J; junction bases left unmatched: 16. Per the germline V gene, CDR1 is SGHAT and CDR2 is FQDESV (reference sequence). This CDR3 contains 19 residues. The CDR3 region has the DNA TGTGCCAGCAGCCCCTGGTACGCGGGAGGAAACCCTAGCACAGATACGCAGTATTTT. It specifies CASSPWYAGGNPSTDTQYF. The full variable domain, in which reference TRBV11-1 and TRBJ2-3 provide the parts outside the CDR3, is EAEVAQSPRYKITEKSQAVAFWCDPISGHATLYWYRQILGQGPELLVQFQDESVVDDSQLPKDRFSAERLKGVDSTLKIQPAELGDSAMYLCASSPWYAGGNPSTDTQYFGPGTRLTVL.

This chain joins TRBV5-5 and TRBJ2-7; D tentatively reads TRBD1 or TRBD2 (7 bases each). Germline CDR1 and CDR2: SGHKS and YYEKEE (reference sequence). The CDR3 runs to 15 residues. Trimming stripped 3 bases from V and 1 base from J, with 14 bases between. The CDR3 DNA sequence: TGTGCCAGCAGCTCAAGCGGGACAGCGTCCTACGAGCAGTACTTC. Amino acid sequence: CASSSSGTASYEQYF.

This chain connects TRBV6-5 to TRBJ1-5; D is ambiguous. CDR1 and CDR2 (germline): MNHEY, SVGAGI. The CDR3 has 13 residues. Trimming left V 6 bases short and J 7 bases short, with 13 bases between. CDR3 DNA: TGTGCCAGCAGCCCCTACAGCGGGCAGCCCCAGCATTTT. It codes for CASSPYSGQPQHF.

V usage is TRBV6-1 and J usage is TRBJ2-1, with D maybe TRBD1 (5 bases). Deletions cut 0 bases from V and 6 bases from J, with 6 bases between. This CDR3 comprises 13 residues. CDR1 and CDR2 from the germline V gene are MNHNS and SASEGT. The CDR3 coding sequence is TGTGCCAGCAGTGAAGCGCAGGGCAATGAGCAGTTCTTC. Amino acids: CASSEAQGNEQFF.

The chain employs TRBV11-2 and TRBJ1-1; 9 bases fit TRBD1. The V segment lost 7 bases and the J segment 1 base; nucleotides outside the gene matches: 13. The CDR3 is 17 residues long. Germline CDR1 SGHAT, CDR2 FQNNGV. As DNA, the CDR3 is TGTGCCAGCACCAAGGACAGGGGATCCCTTACGAACACTGAAGCTTTCTTT. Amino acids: CASTKDRGSLTNTEAFF. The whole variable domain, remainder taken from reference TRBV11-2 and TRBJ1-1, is EAGVAQSPRYKIIEKRQSVAFWCNPISGHATLYWYQQILGQGPKLLIQFQNNGVVDDSQLPKDRFSAERLKGVDSTLKIQPAKLEDSAVYLCASTKDRGSLTNTEAFFGQGTRLTVV.

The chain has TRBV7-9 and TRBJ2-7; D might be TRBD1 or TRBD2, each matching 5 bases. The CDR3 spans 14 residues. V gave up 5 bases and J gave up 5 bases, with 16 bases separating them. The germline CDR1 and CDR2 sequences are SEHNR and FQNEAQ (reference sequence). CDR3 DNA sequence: TGTGCCAGCAGCCAGGGCCCATTGGGAGACGAGCAGTACTTC. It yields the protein CASSQGPLGDEQYF. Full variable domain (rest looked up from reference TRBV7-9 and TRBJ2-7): DTGVSQNPRHKITKRGQNVTFRCDPISEHNRLYWYRQTLGQGPEFLTYFQNEAQLEKSRLLSDRFSAERPKGSFSTLEIQRTEQGDSAMYLCASSQGPLGDEQYFGPGTRLTVT.

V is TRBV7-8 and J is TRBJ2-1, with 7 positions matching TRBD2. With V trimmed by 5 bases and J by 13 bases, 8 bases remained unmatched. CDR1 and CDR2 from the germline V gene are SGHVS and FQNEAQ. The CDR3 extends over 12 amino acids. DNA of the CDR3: TGTGCCAGCAGCCATAGCGGGTCTGGTCAGTTCTTC. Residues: CASSHSGSGQFF.

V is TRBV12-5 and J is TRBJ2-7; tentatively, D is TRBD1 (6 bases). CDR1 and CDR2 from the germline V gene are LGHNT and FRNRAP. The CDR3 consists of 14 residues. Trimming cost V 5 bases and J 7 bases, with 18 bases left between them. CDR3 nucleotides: TGTGCTAGTGGTACCGGACAGAGCCAGGGGGAGCAGTACTTC. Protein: CASGTGQSQGEQYF.

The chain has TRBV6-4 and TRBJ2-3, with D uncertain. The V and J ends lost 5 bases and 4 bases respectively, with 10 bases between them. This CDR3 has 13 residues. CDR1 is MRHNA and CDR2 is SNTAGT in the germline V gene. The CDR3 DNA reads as TGTGCCAGCAGTTATCAAGCAGCAGATACGCAGTATTTT. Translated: CASSYQAADTQYF.